This T cell receptor (beta chain) came from a study of cytomegalovirus exposure and HLA in healthy donors. Broader study findings: Among the CMV-associated chains, a few were confirmed in vitro as specific for CMV antigens. A missense DCLRE1C variant was associated with V- and J-gene trimming of TCR beta chains in a later analysis, and an independent cohort replicated the association.

The primer mix had 60 Vbeta and 13 Jbeta primers. This table comes from immunoSEQ multiplex PCR, and its TCRdb copy is limited to in-frame clones, with some not included. The table includes about 190,000 clones, roughly nine tenths detected once. In regard to this clone: As yet, its antigen is unknown.

The CDR3 sequence is 15 residues long. V was trimmed by 3 bases and J by 7 bases, leaving 15 bases between them. The V gene's germline CDR1 is MDHEN and CDR2 SYDVKM. The TCR was taken from a boy aged 2 to 10 in good health and CMV-seronegative. Sequenced: PBMCs. The chain employs TRBV28 and TRBJ1-4; tentative D call: TRBD1 (5 bases). The CDR3 sequence is CASSFGGEGFEKLFF. The CDR3 coding sequence is TGTGCCAGCAGTTTCGGAGGGGAAGGATTTGAAAAACTGTTTTTT. Filled out from reference TRBV28 and TRBJ1-4, the complete variable domain reads DVKVTQSSRYLVKRTGEKVFLECVQDMDHENMFWYRQDPGLGLRLIYFSYDVKMKEKGDIPEGYSVSREKKERFSLILESASTNQTSMYLCASSFGGEGFEKLFFGSGTQLSVL.